Included here is one T cell receptor beta chain sequence, with context. Its cognate antigen is unknown. The data were taken from a study of cytomegalovirus exposure and HLA in healthy donors. Study outcomes and limitations: In a later analysis, V- and J-gene trimming of beta chains associated with a DCLRE1C missense variant, replicated independently.

PCR amplification relied on 60 Vbeta primers (plus 13 Jbeta primers). Repertoires were generated with immunoSEQ multiplex PCR, while TCRdb's copy carries only in-frame clones and drops some. The sample has more than 150,000 clones, 78% seen once. The TCR was taken from a woman aged 40 to 50 in good health and CMV-seropositive. The sequencing sample was made of PBMCs.

CDR3 nucleotide sequence: TGTGCCAGCAGACTAGTACGGAGCGGGGGCCGAAATGAGCAGTTCTTC. Residues: CASRLVRSGGRNEQFF. The genes are TRBV11-2 and TRBJ2-1, with TRBD2 matching over 8 bases. Germline V gene lookup returns CDR1 SGHAT and CDR2 FQNNGV. The trim removed 6 bases at V and 7 bases at J, leaving 14 bases unmatched. The CDR3 covers 16 residues.